The present T cell receptor (beta chain) was sequenced within a study of shared T cell receptors in the human thymus. TCRdb's table, derived via immunoSEQ multiplex PCR, lists solely in-frame clones and lacks some. The table lists 700,000 or so clones, approximately 85% of them singletons. CDR1 is SGHRS, CDR2 YFSETQ, per germline. The CDR3 covers 14 residues. Trimming cost V 0 bases and J 8 bases, with 11 bases left between them. This sample also appeared in a second study, on human thymus T cells. That work contributes: Related reports documented highly overlapping thymic repertoires among unrelated individuals.

The chain is built from TRBV5-1 and TRBJ1-4; D might be TRBD1 (6 bases). This clonotype originated in a girl in the first two years of life with a congenital heart defect. Sequencing was carried out using thymocytes. CDR3 nucleotides: TGCGCCAGCAGCTTGGACAGGGTCGACGAAAAACTGTTTTTT. Translated: CASSLDRVDEKLFF.